The rows below give T cell receptor beta chains drawn from one sample of a study of monozygotic twins with inflammatory bowel disease. TCRdb re-called the 5' RACE reads and catalogs CDR3 proteins one per entry, DNA excluded. In total, the table holds approximately 200,000 distinct CDR3 sequences. What was sequenced was blood. These TCRs come from a human donor with ulcerative colitis or Crohn's disease, or a healthy co-twin of an affected twin (not recorded which). Each CDR3 is given with its conserved first and last residue. Each record gives: J gene, V gene, CDR3 protein.

>TRBJ1-1|TRBV5-1
CASKVNTEAFF
>TRBJ1-1|TRBV20-1
CSARDRMGGNTEAFF
>TRBJ2-2|TRBV20-1
CSVIQGNTGELFF
>TRBJ2-5|TRBV7-8
CASSLAQGVTQYF
>TRBJ2-7|TRBV4-1
CASSQDNPSVREQYF
>TRBJ1-2|TRBV5-1
CASSLRGEGYGYTF
>TRBJ2-1|TRBV27
CASSLQRAGTGLGEQFF
>TRBJ1-1|TRBV12-3/TRBV12-4
CASSTGGNTEAFF
>TRBJ2-2|TRBV5-1
CASKAGTGTTGELFF
>TRBJ1-3|TRBV29-1
CSVEKDRGNTIYF
>TRBJ2-3|TRBV7-9
CASSLETSADTQYF
>TRBJ2-1|TRBV12-3/TRBV12-4
CASSPPGPTAYNEQFF
>TRBJ2-1|TRBV20-1
CSATSGANQQFF
>TRBJ1-1|TRBV7-2
CASSRYNTEAFF
>TRBJ2-1|TRBV4-1
CASSLTTSGGSYNEQFF
>TRBJ1-2|TRBV9
CASSAETTGKYYGYTF
>TRBJ1-1|TRBV5-4
CASGEGLNTEAFF
>TRBJ2-6|TRBV29-1
CSVAGVRDVLTF
>TRBJ1-1|TRBV12-3/TRBV12-4
CASSQTEGGQAFF
>TRBJ1-4|TRBV6-1
CASTNFEKLFF
>TRBJ1-3|TRBV12-3/TRBV12-4
CASRSGLGGNTIYF
>TRBJ2-2|TRBV19
CASSGPGYDTGELFF
>TRBJ2-3|TRBV12-3/TRBV12-4
CASSLRGGRTTDTQYF
>TRBJ1-1|TRBV5-1
CASSLEGLLNTEAFF
>TRBJ2-7|TRBV7-2
CASSLAGLVSYEQYF
>TRBJ1-2|TRBV7-2
CASSLGTVGRYAGYTF
>TRBJ2-1|TRBV18
CASSPTSGGANEQFF